These 17 T cell receptor beta chains were sequenced from one sample in a study of cytotoxic CD8 clonotypes in ibrutinib-treated CLL. Libraries were prepared by immunoSEQ multiplex PCR; TCRdb keeps only in-frame clonotypes and omits some of them. The sample lists 12,000 or so clones, roughly four fifths occurring once. The source material was PBMCs, sampled at disease progression, from a patient treated with ibrutinib. All receptors derive from a human donor with chronic lymphocytic leukemia.

V usage is TRBV21-1 and J usage is TRBJ2-7; TRBD2 is the table's D call, not checked against the DNA. TRBV21-1 is a pseudogene locus. This CDR3 comprises 15 residues. CDR3 in DNA: TGTGCCAGCAGCCTGAGACTACACGTGTTAGACGAGCAGTACTTC. It codes for CASSLRLHVLDEQYF.

The chain links TRBV7-3 to TRBJ1-5, with no clear D. V shed 0 bases and J shed 4 bases, with 4 bases lying between them. The CDR3 has 13 residues. The germline gives CDR1 SGHTA, CDR2 FQGTGA. The CDR3 here is CASSLTVNQPQHF. The CDR3 nucleotides read TGTGCCAGCAGCTTAACGGTGAATCAGCCCCAGCATTTT.

This chain links TRBV6-5 with TRBJ2-2; tentative D call: TRBD1 (5 bases). Per germline, CDR1 MNHEY and CDR2 SVGAGI. There are 14 residues in the CDR3. Trimming removed 8 bases from V and 6 bases from J, with 16 bases in between. The CDR3 DNA is TGTGCCAGCGGGTCGGCAGGGTGGGCCGGGGAGCTGTTTTTT. Translated: CASGSAGWAGELFF.

This sequence joins TRBV6-1 and TRBJ1-3; D is possibly TRBD1 (6 bases). The germline V gene encodes CDR1 MNHNS and CDR2 SASEGT. CDR3 length: 14 residues. V lost 7 bases and J 0 bases, leaving 10 bases between the germline ends. CDR3 sequence (DNA): TGTGCCAGCATTACAGGGTTCTCTGGAAACACCATATATTTT. Translated: CASITGFSGNTIYF.

The chain recombines TRBV6-5 with TRBJ2-3; D call uncertain. The CDR3 sequence is 13 residues long. Deletions cut 7 bases from V and 1 base from J, with 9 bases between. Per the germline V gene, CDR1 is MNHEY and CDR2 is SVGAGI. CDR3 in DNA: TGTGCCAGCAATGCGTTTGGCACAGATACGCAGTATTTT. Residues: CASNAFGTDTQYF.

The chain employs TRBV19 and TRBJ2-1; 12 bases match TRBD2. CDR3 length equals 19 residues. CDR1 and CDR2 from the germline V gene are LNHDA and SQIVND (reference sequence). V gave up 4 bases and J gave up 0 bases; unmatched junction bases: 10. The CDR3 coding sequence is TGTGCCAGTAGTAGGTTTTCCGGACTAGCGGGAAGCTCCTACAATGAGCAGTTCTTC. As protein: CASSRFSGLAGSSYNEQFF. The full variable domain, rest sourced from reference TRBV19 and TRBJ2-1, is DGGITQSPKYLFRKEGQNVTLSCEQNLNHDAMYWYRQDPGQGLRLIYYSQIVNDFQKGDIAEGYSVSREKKESFPLTVTSAQKNPTAFYLCASSRFSGLAGSSYNEQFFGPGTRLTVL.

V and J are TRBV5-4 and TRBJ2-2, with 8 bases fitting TRBD2. The V gene end was trimmed by 3 bases and the J gene end by 6 bases; junction bases not matched to a gene: 16. The CDR3 extends over 18 amino acids. The germline gives CDR1 SGHNT, CDR2 YYREEE (reference sequence). The CDR3 nucleotides read TGTGCCAGCAGCTCCGGGAAACAGCGGGGGAGGGGACCCGGGGAGCTGTTTTTT. Amino acids: CASSSGKQRGRGPGELFF.

This clone has only one observation. V and J are TRBV5-6 and TRBJ1-1, with D uncertain. Germline assignment: CDR1 SGHDT and CDR2 YYEEEE. With 2 bases removed from V and 0 bases from J, the gap between germline ends came to 8 bases. The CDR3 loop spans 14 amino acids. CDR3 DNA: TGTGCCAGCAGCTTAAGACGGCTGAACACTGAAGCTTTCTTT. It translates to CASSLRRLNTEAFF.

This clone was counted a few times. The rearrangement joins TRBV5-6 to TRBJ2-7; the D call may be TRBD1 or TRBD2 (5 bases each). From germline, CDR1 is SGHDT and CDR2 YYEEEE. The CDR3 contains 14 residues. V gave up 3 bases and J gave up 2 bases, with 12 bases separating them. The CDR3 reads CASSSNRDPYEQYF. For the CDR3, the DNA is TGTGCCAGCAGCTCGAACCGGGACCCCTACGAGCAGTACTTC.

This clone was counted only a few times. Germline is not matched at one junction end, which may reflect a read error. The V gene is TRBV7-7, the J gene TRBJ2-2; D not certain. The germline gives CDR1 SSHAT, CDR2 FNYEAQ (reference sequence). The CDR3 is 15 amino acids. The CDR3, as DNA: TGTGCTAGCAGCTTAGATGGCGGGAACACCGGGGAGCTGTTTTTT. It yields the protein CASSLDGGNTGELFF.

CDR3: CASSLSNAPRKLFF. As DNA, the CDR3 is TGTGCCAGCAGTTTATCGAATGCTCCCAGAAAACTGTTTTTT. V usage is TRBV27 and J usage is TRBJ1-4; D unclear. V was cut by 0 bases and J by 10 bases, with 12 bases left in between. CDR1 is MNHEY and CDR2 is SMNVEV in the germline V gene (reference sequence). The CDR3 loop spans 14 amino acids.

This clone is deemed medium-sized. The CDR3 loop reads CASMGRAEQYF. CDR3 coding DNA: TGTGCCAGCATGGGGAGGGCCGAGCAGTACTTC. The chain uses TRBV2 and TRBJ2-7; 7 nucleotides align to TRBD2. The CDR3 has 11 amino acids. Germline V gene sequence: CDR1 SNHLY, CDR2 FYNNEI. After removal of 7 bases from V and 6 bases from J, the junction contained 3 bases not matched to a gene.

This chain connects TRBV5-1 to TRBJ2-5; 11 bases align to TRBD2. Germline V gene sequence: CDR1 SGHRS, CDR2 YFSETQ. This CDR3 region has 15 residues. J was trimmed by 4 bases and V by 4 bases; bases with no gene match: 6. The DNA of the CDR3 is TGCGCCAGCAGCCACAATAGCGGGAGGGGAGAGACCCAGTACTTC. It codes for CASSHNSGRGETQYF. Using reference TRBV5-1 and TRBJ2-5 for the parts outside the CDR3, the full variable domain is KAGVTQTPRYLIKTRGQQVTLSCSPISGHRSVSWYQQTPGQGLQFLFEYFSETQRNKGNFPGRFSGRQFSNSRSEMNVSTLELGDSALYLCASSHNSGRGETQYFGPGTRLLVL.

This sequence joins TRBV7-9 and TRBJ2-7, with 8 bases identical to TRBD1. Trimming took 2 bases from V and 5 from J; bases not matched to a gene: 2. This CDR3 spans 13 amino acids. Germline V gene data show CDR1 as SEHNR and CDR2 as FQNEAQ (reference sequence). The DNA for the CDR3 is TGTGCCAGCAGCTTACAGGGGGCCCACGAGCAGTACTTC. Amino acids: CASSLQGAHEQYF.

V usage is TRBV28 and J usage is TRBJ1-2; TRBD1 agrees at 9 bases. J was trimmed by 8 bases and V by 3 bases; bases with no gene match: 4. Germline V gene data show CDR1 as MDHEN and CDR2 as SYDVKM. CDR3 length: 13 residues. In DNA, the CDR3 is TGTGCCAGCAGTTTTCGACAGGGGGTGGGCTACACCTTC. Its protein product is CASSFRQGVGYTF.

This clone was recorded a few times. The chain recombines TRBV7-8 with TRBJ2-6; 10 nucleotides match TRBD2. The CDR3 spans 16 residues. Germline V gives CDR1 SGHVS, CDR2 FQNEAQ. Unmatched junction bases numbered 2, after V lost 4 bases and J lost 2 bases. The CDR3 nucleotides read TGTGCCAGCAGCTCTCTAGCGGGAGCTGGGGCCAACGTCCTGACTTTC. Its translation is CASSSLAGAGANVLTF.

This chain joins TRBV5-4 and TRBJ2-7; 10 nucleotides align to TRBD1. Germline lookup yields CDR1 SGHNT and CDR2 YYREEE (reference sequence). The CDR3 sequence is 17 residues long. J was trimmed by 2 bases and V by 3 bases; bases with no gene match: 11. The CDR3 region has the DNA TGTGCCAGCAGCTCGCGACAGGGGGCAAATAATCCCTACGAGCAGTACTTC. As protein: CASSSRQGANNPYEQYF.